The 7 T cell receptor beta chains presented below share a single source sample, sequenced in a study of blood T cell repertoires in COVID-19. Generated by immunoSEQ multiplex PCR, the TCRdb table keeps only in-frame clones and is missing some. This sample has 180,000 or so clones; 87% occur once, and the top ten carry 1.6%. The sequenced sample consisted of peripheral blood. The receptors were gathered from a woman aged 50 to 60 with acute or convalescent COVID-19.

The chain employs TRBV6-1 and TRBJ2-2; D may be TRBD2 (6 bases). The CDR3 loop spans 15 amino acids. Germline assignment: CDR1 MNHNS and CDR2 SASEGT. V was clipped by 3 bases and J by 0 bases, with 8 bases between them. This CDR3 is CASSDGGTNTGELFF. CDR3 in DNA: TGTGCCAGCAGTGATGGGGGGACGAACACCGGGGAGCTGTTTTTT.

The chain joins TRBV7-2 to TRBJ2-2, with 12 bases aligning to TRBD2. J gave up 5 bases and V 2 bases, and 9 bases lay outside the gene matches. The CDR3 is 18 amino acids. Germline lookup yields CDR1 SGHTA and CDR2 FQGNSA. The CDR3 coding sequence is TGTGCCAGCAGCTTAACCCCCCCCCTAGCGGGAGGGACCGGGGAGCTGTTTTTT. This gives the protein CASSLTPPLAGGTGELFF. Full variable domain (remainder filled in from reference TRBV7-2 and TRBJ2-2): GAGVSQSPSNKVTEKGKDVELRCDPISGHTALYWYRQSLGQGLEFLIYFQGNSAPDKSGLPSDRFSAERTGGSVSTLTIQRTQQEDSAVYLCASSLTPPLAGGTGELFFGEGSRLTVL.

This clone occurred once. This chain uses TRBV5-1 with TRBJ1-1; D is perhaps TRBD1 (5 bases). The CDR3 covers 13 residues. Trimming removed 4 bases at V and 1 base at J, with 8 bases between. The germline gives CDR1 SGHRS, CDR2 YFSETQ. The CDR3 coding sequence is TGCGCCAGCAGCAAGGACACGAACACTGAAGCTTTCTTT. Translation gives CASSKDTNTEAFF.

The chain links TRBV6-2 or TRBV6-3 to TRBJ2-3; 12 bases are shared with TRBD2. In germline, CDR1 is MNHEY, CDR2 SVGEGT. The junction had 4 bases not matched to a gene; V was cut back by 4 bases and J by 5 bases. The CDR3 has 15 amino acids. The chain's CDR3 is CASSSPGLAGDTQYF. The CDR3 DNA reads as TGTGCCAGCAGTTCACCGGGACTAGCGGGAGATACGCAGTATTTT.

The genes are TRBV9 and TRBJ2-2; TRBD2 is a possible D gene (7 bases). Germline CDR1 SGDLS, CDR2 YYNGEE. Trimming pared 5 bases from V and 4 bases from J, leaving 15 bases between. The CDR3 contains 15 residues. The CDR3 DNA is TGTGCCAGCAGGGCGGGGGCCGGGAGCACCGGGGAGCTGTTTTTT. It translates to CASRAGAGSTGELFF.

The rearrangement links TRBV5-8 to TRBJ1-5, with TRBD1 matching 7 bases. The ends lost 1 base at V and 6 bases at J; junction bases unmatched: 7. This CDR3 has 15 amino acids. Germline loops: CDR1 SGHTS, CDR2 YDEGEE. DNA of the CDR3: TGTGCCAGCAGCTTGAGAGGGACAGAACTTCAGCCCCAGCATTTT. Its protein is CASSLRGTELQPQHF.

This chain connects TRBV7-8 to TRBJ2-5; TRBD2 aligns across 8 bases. Trimming removed 1 base from V and 1 base from J; junction bases left unmatched: 8. Germline V gene lookup returns CDR1 SGHVS and CDR2 FQNEAQ. The CDR3 length is 17 residues. For the CDR3, the DNA is TGTGCCAGCAGCTTAGGGGATAACGGGGGGGGCCAAGAGACCCAGTACTTC. Amino acid sequence: CASSLGDNGGGQETQYF. Drawing the rest from reference TRBV7-8 and TRBJ2-5, the complete variable domain is GAGVSQSPRYKVAKRGQDVALRCDPISGHVSLFWYQQALGQGPEFLTYFQNEAQLDKSGLPSDRFFAERPEGSVSTLKIQRTQQEDSAVYLCASSLGDNGGGQETQYFGPGTRLLVL.